Sequencing of this T cell receptor (beta chain) was carried out in a study of blood T cell repertoires in COVID-19. V lost 5 bases to trimming and J lost 5 bases, with 18 bases between them. Per germline, CDR1 SNHLY and CDR2 FYNNEI. CDR3 length: 15 residues. Some clones are missing from TCRdb's copy, which holds only in-frame ones; the method was immunoSEQ multiplex PCR. The table lists 370,000 or so clones, roughly 80% of them singletons. The J gene is TRBJ1-1, the V gene TRBV2, with TRBD1 as a possible D gene (6 bases). The source material was peripheral blood. This TCR came from a human donor with acute or convalescent COVID-19. The donor label of this sample is uncertain. CDR3 sequence: CASSSPRGMGTEAFF. The CDR3 bases are TGTGCCAGCAGTTCCCCAAGGGGGATGGGGACTGAAGCTTTCTTT.